The next 10 T cell receptor beta chains were all read from a single sample in a study of T cells in Graves' hyperthyroidism and ophthalmopathy. There were TCR beta CDR3 regions amplified from RNA transcripts. When the TCR CDR3 underwent first-round RT-PCR, the HTBI primer set was used. TCRdb reanalysed the multiplex PCR reads using MiXCR and keeps one entry per CDR3 protein. The table lists about 640,000 distinct CDR3 sequences, 45% of them singletons. The source material was peripheral blood or thyroid tissue (not recorded which). The receptor source for this set is an adult man with Graves' disease, either hyperthyroidism or ophthalmopathy (not recorded which).

This chain connects TRBV25-1 to TRBJ1-2; TRBD1 is a possible D gene (6 bases). Germline CDR1 reads MGHDK; CDR2 reads SYGVNS. Trimming removed 8 bases at V and 6 bases at J, with 10 bases between. The CDR3 covers 11 residues. This chain's CDR3 is CASWTDHGYTF. CDR3 bases: TGTGCCAGCTGGACAGACCATGGCTACACCTTC.

The gene calls are TRBV29-1 and TRBJ1-2; D remains unclear. V was shortened by 7 bases and J by 4 bases, with 10 bases between the two germline ends. Germline CDR1 and CDR2: SQVTM and ANQGSEA. The CDR3 loop spans 11 amino acids. CDR3 nucleotide sequence: TGCAGCGCCGGTATCGGCTATGGCTACACCTTC. This sequence encodes CSAGIGYGYTF. The whole variable domain, filled in from reference TRBV29-1 and TRBJ1-2, reads SAVISQKPSRDICQRGTSLTIQCQVDSQVTMMFWYRQQPGQSLTLIATANQGSEATYESGFVIDKFPISRPNLTFSTLTVSNMSPEDSSIYLCSAGIGYGYTFGSGTRLTVV.

This clonotype was seen many times. The V call is TRBV9, the J call TRBJ1-2; D ambiguous. This CDR3 spans 12 amino acids. Trimming stripped 0 bases from V and 5 bases from J, with 5 bases between. From germline, CDR1 is SGDLS and CDR2 YYNGEE. DNA of the CDR3: TGTGCCAGCAGCGTAGTTGCGTATGGCTACACCTTC. It yields the protein CASSVVAYGYTF.

This chain uses TRBV2 with TRBJ1-1; D is perhaps TRBD1 (6 bases). Germline assignment: CDR1 SNHLY and CDR2 FYNNEI. This CDR3 is built from 13 residues. V dropped 7 bases and J dropped 0 bases, with 9 bases sitting between them. CDR3 sequence reads: CASMDSLNTEAFF. CDR3 DNA sequence: TGTGCCAGCATGGACAGCTTGAACACTGAAGCTTTCTTT.

The J gene is TRBJ1-2, the V gene TRBV7-9; D is ambiguous. The CDR3 covers 14 residues. V lost 5 bases, J lost 3 bases, and 13 bases lay in between. Looked up from germline, CDR1 is SEHNR and CDR2 is FQNEAQ (reference sequence). The CDR3 DNA reads as TGTGCCAGCAGCCAACCGGACGGTGACTATGGCTACACCTTC. Translating it yields CASSQPDGDYGYTF.

There are a few counts of this clonotype. J is TRBJ1-3 and V is TRBV20-1; 9 bases line up with TRBD1. The CDR3 is 15 amino acids. From germline, CDR1 is DFQATT and CDR2 SNEGSKA (reference sequence). The J segment lost 4 bases and the V segment lost 2 bases, leaving 6 bases of the junction unmatched. The CDR3 here is CSARNRGLGGNTIYF. CDR3 coding DNA: TGCAGTGCTAGAAACAGGGGGCTTGGCGGAAACACCATATATTTT.

This sequence joins TRBV12-3 or TRBV12-4 and TRBJ1-1; no definite D call. The CDR3 consists of 14 residues. The V end lost 3 bases, the J end lost 4 bases, and 12 bases lay between the germline ends. The CDR3 DNA follows: TGTGCCAGCAGTTTGAAGGGAGTGAGCACTGAAGCTTTCTTT. It encodes CASSLKGVSTEAFF.

The table lists this clonotype with many counts. This sequence joins TRBV7-2 and TRBJ1-2; D might be TRBD1 (5 bases). The CDR3 has 13 amino acids. The V end lost 0 bases, the J end lost 6 bases, and 8 bases lay between the germline ends. The V gene's germline CDR1 is SGHTA and CDR2 FQGNSA. CDR3 amino acids: CASSLAGADGYTF. The CDR3 bases are TGTGCCAGCAGCTTAGCAGGGGCAGATGGCTACACCTTC. The full variable domain, its missing parts supplied by reference TRBV7-2 and TRBJ1-2, is GAGVSQSPSNKVTEKGKDVELRCDPISGHTALYWYRQSLGQGLEFLIYFQGNSAPDKSGLPSDRFSAERTGGSVSTLTIQRTQQEDSAVYLCASSLAGADGYTFGSGTRLTVV.

The chain links TRBV20-1 to TRBJ2-2; 8 bases fit TRBD1. CDR1 is DFQATT and CDR2 is SNEGSKA in the germline V gene (reference sequence). CDR3 length: 13 residues. The V gene end was trimmed by 7 bases and the J gene end by 3 bases; junction bases not matched to a gene: 4. In DNA, the CDR3 is TGCAGTGTTCACAGGGGGGACACCGGGGAGCTGTTTTTT. It is translated as CSVHRGDTGELFF.

In this sample, this clonotype turned up once. The V and J genes are TRBV12-3 or TRBV12-4 and TRBJ2-5; D is perhaps TRBD2 (6 bases). This CDR3 has 15 amino acids. V was cut by 5 bases and J by 2 bases, with 15 bases left in between. DNA of the CDR3: TGTGCCAGCAGTACAGCGGGTCGCAAACAAGAGACCCAGTACTTC. Its translation: CASSTAGRKQETQYF.